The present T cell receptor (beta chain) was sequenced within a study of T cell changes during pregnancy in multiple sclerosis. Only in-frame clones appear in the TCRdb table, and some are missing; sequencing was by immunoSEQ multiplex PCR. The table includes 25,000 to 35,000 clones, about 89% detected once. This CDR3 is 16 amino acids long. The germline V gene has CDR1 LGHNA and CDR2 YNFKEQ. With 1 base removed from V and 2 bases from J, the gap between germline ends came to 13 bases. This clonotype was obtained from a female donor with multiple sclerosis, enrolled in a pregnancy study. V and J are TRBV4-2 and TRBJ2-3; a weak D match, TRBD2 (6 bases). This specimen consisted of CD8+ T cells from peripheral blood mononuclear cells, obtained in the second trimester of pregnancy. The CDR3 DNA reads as TGTGCCAGCAGCCAAGTTATCAGCGGGCCCACAGATACGCAGTATTTT. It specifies CASSQVISGPTDTQYF.